Presented here are 14 T cell receptor beta chains from one specimen sequenced in a study of shared clonotypes between healthy human individuals. The assay was immunoSEQ multiplex PCR, and TCRdb's table has in-frame clones only and misses some. The data hold about a million clones, with around three quarters observed a single time. The material sequenced was memory CD4+ T cells from PBMCs. Stated subset: CD45RA-negative fraction. The origin of the receptors is a man aged 18 to 30 in good health. Some clones in this sample may be carry-over from other donors' samples.

This clone was recorded many times. The chain links TRBV5-6 to TRBJ1-1; D is unclear. Trimming cost V 0 bases and J 6 bases, with 9 bases left between them. The CDR3 contains 13 residues. Germline V gene lookup returns CDR1 SGHDT and CDR2 YYEEEE. Here the CDR3 DNA reads TGTGCCAGCAGCTTGGTAGCTGCCGCTGAAGCTTTCTTT. It translates to CASSLVAAAEAFF.

The chain recombines TRBV5-1 with TRBJ2-1; TRBD2 might be the D (7 bases). Trimming shortened V by 7 bases and J by 0 bases, and 14 bases separated the two germline ends. The CDR3 runs 15 residues. Germline V lookup: CDR1 SGHRS, CDR2 YFSETQ. CDR3 loop: CASAGASSSYNEQFF. The CDR3 DNA sequence: TGCGCCAGCGCGGGGGCTTCAAGCTCCTACAATGAGCAGTTCTTC.

To note about this clone: Other DNA sequences in the same sample also yield this CDR3. The CDR3 loop reads CATPGASGRPYEQYF. Written as DNA, the CDR3 is TGTGCCACACCAGGGGCTAGCGGGAGGCCCTACGAGCAGTACTTC. V usage is TRBV2 and J usage is TRBJ2-7, with TRBD2 identical over 11 bases. CDR1 and CDR2 (germline): SNHLY, FYNNEI. Trimming took 10 bases from V and 2 from J; bases not matched to a gene: 10. The CDR3 sequence is 15 residues long.

The count of this clone is one. This rearrangement joins TRBV18 to TRBJ2-1; TRBD2 aligns across 14 bases. This CDR3 region has 14 residues. Germline V lookup: CDR1 KGHSH, CDR2 LQKENI. J gave up 10 bases and V 6 bases, and 5 bases lay outside the gene matches. CDR3 bases: TGTGCCAGCTCCCTGGGACTAGCGGGAGCAGAGCAGTTCTTC. Protein: CASSLGLAGAEQFF. Supplemented by reference TRBV18 and TRBJ2-1, the full variable domain reads NAGVMQNPRHLVRRRGQEARLRCSPMKGHSHVYWYRQLPEEGLKFMVYLQKENIIDESGMPKERFSAEFPKEGPSILRIQQVVRGDSAAYFCASSLGLAGAEQFFGPGTRLTVL.

Here the CDR3 DNA reads TGTGCCAGCCGTACAGGGGGCGCCTACGAGCAGTACTTC. It specifies CASRTGGAYEQYF. This chain joins TRBV28 and TRBJ2-5, with 9 bases lining up with TRBD1. The DNA end is more similar to TRBJ2-7, so the J call may be wrong. CDR3 size: 13 residues. CDR1 and CDR2 (germline): MDHEN, SYDVKM.

This chain joins TRBV2 and TRBJ2-5; D is possibly TRBD1 (6 bases). Trimming pared 3 bases from V and 5 bases from J, leaving 13 bases between. Germline V gene sequence: CDR1 SNHLY, CDR2 FYNNEI. The CDR3 totals 14 residues. The CDR3 sequence: CASSDLQGGETQYF. CDR3 nucleotides: TGTGCCAGCAGTGATTTACAGGGTGGGGAGACCCAGTACTTC.

The chain uses TRBV28 and TRBJ2-2; possible D gene TRBD2, 6 bases. This CDR3 spans 17 amino acids. Trimming shortened V by 5 bases and J by 3 bases, and 19 bases separated the two germline ends. Germline CDR1 reads MDHEN; CDR2 reads SYDVKM. In DNA, the CDR3 is TGTGCCAGCAGTCTTTGGGCCGCGGGACCAGACACCGGGGAGCTGTTTTTT. Translation gives CASSLWAAGPDTGELFF.

The J gene is TRBJ2-2, the V gene TRBV5-1; D possibly corresponds to TRBD1 (5 bases). This CDR3 has 13 residues. Germline-derived CDR1 and CDR2 are SGHRS and YFSETQ. V lost 4 bases, J lost 4 bases, and 8 bases lay in between. CDR3 in DNA: TGCGCCAGCAGCATCGACAGCACCGGGGAGCTGTTTTTT. Translating it yields CASSIDSTGELFF. Complete variable domain (other parts from reference TRBV5-1 and TRBJ2-2): KAGVTQTPRYLIKTRGQQVTLSCSPISGHRSVSWYQQTPGQGLQFLFEYFSETQRNKGNFPGRFSGRQFSNSRSEMNVSTLELGDSALYLCASSIDSTGELFFGEGSRLTVL.

This chain joins TRBV19 and TRBJ2-1; 10 nucleotides line up with TRBD2. CDR1 and CDR2 (germline): LNHDA, SQIVND (reference sequence). The length of the CDR3 is 14 residues. After removal of 9 bases from V and 10 bases from J, the junction contained 12 bases not matched to a gene. In nucleotides, the CDR3 is TGTGCCAGCAAAGATAGCGGGAGGTCGGGAGAGCAGTTCTTC. Protein sequence: CASKDSGRSGEQFF.

This clone has only a few counts. The V call is TRBV7-2, the J call TRBJ2-1; D unclear. Germline CDR1 SGHTA, CDR2 FQGNSA. Trimming took off 2 bases at V and 2 bases at J, with 13 bases between the two ends. There are 16 residues in the CDR3. The CDR3 sequence is CASSLRGTGAYNEQFF. Here the CDR3 DNA reads TGTGCCAGCAGCTTAAGAGGAACTGGCGCCTACAATGAGCAGTTCTTC.

The V and J genes are TRBV7-2 and TRBJ1-1; D call uncertain. Trimming took off 5 bases at V and 1 base at J, with 8 bases between the two ends. The V gene's germline CDR1 is SGHTA and CDR2 FQGNSA. The CDR3 spans 13 residues. The CDR3 DNA sequence: TGTGCCAGCAGCCGTACATCGAACACTGAAGCTTTCTTT. It is translated as CASSRTSNTEAFF.

The V and J genes are TRBV11-2 and TRBJ1-2; a possible D gene is TRBD1 (5 bases). This CDR3 contains 15 residues. V was trimmed by 4 bases and J by 8 bases, leaving 20 bases between them. From germline, CDR1 is SGHAT and CDR2 FQNNGV. Here the CDR3 DNA reads TGTGCCAGCAGCTCCCCCAGGGCCCGAGGAGGGGGCTACACCTTC. The encoded protein is CASSSPRARGGGYTF.

The chain is built from TRBV18 and TRBJ1-1; D is unclear. Germline CDR1 is KGHSH and CDR2 is LQKENI. The V gene lost 6 bases and the J gene lost 1 base, with 9 bases spanning the gap. This CDR3 is 13 amino acids long. This CDR3 reads CASSDPPNTEAFF. The CDR3 DNA is TGTGCCAGCTCCGATCCCCCGAACACTGAAGCTTTCTTT. Together with reference TRBV18 and TRBJ1-1, the CDR3 gives the full variable domain: NAGVMQNPRHLVRRRGQEARLRCSPMKGHSHVYWYRQLPEEGLKFMVYLQKENIIDESGMPKERFSAEFPKEGPSILRIQQVVRGDSAAYFCASSDPPNTEAFFGQGTRLTVV.

CDR3 coding DNA: TGTGCCAGCAGTCTTGGTTGGCTAGCGGGAGGAGATACGCAGTATTTT. Translated, it gives CASSLGWLAGGDTQYF. The chain links TRBV27 to TRBJ2-3, with 11 bases aligning to TRBD2. V gave up 5 bases and J gave up 5 bases; unmatched junction bases: 9. The V gene's germline CDR1 is MNHEY and CDR2 SMNVEV (reference sequence). The CDR3 is 16 residues long.